The entry below gives a single T cell receptor (beta chain) sequence along with its context. Its antigen is unknown. Its ends do not fully match the called genes, so a read error is possible. Each sample used at least 6.5 million PBMCs. CDR1 MDHEN and CDR2 SYDVKM come from the germline V gene. The CDR3 has 17 residues. This sample was included in a study of blood T cells in healthy people across ages. General study findings and limits: Observed TCR beta diversity per million T cells went down as age went up. This fall followed a roughly linear course with age.

A second about 7 to 12 cycle PCR used barcoded and J-beta primers. TCRdb processed the 5' RACE reads anew with MiXCR; each CDR3 protein has one entry. The sample has over a million distinct CDR3 sequences; roughly 40% are singletons. This TCR came from a woman under 30 in good health. The chain carries TRBV28 and TRBJ2-6, with 8 bases fitting TRBD2. The source material was blood. The CDR3 here is CASSLGAGVAGANVPTF. Written as DNA, the CDR3 is TGTGCCAGCAGTTTAGGAGCGGGGGTTGCTGGGGCCAACGTCCCGACTTTC.